These 5 T cell receptor beta chains came from one sample sequenced in a study of immune heterogeneity within non-small cell lung tumors. TCR beta CDR3 regions came from multiplex PCR with 32 forward V and 13 reverse J primers. From the multiplex PCR reads, TCRdb called clonotypes with MiXCR, one entry per CDR3 protein. Of tens of thousands of distinct CDR3 sequences in the sample, around 26% are singletons; the top ten hold around 4.1%. Bulk tumor genomic DNA served as template, at roughly 600 ng per sample. Multiple biopsies spaced far apart were taken from each primary tumor during surgery. Enrolled individuals presented with untreated, newly diagnosed non-small cell lung cancer and received curative surgery. The sequenced sample consisted of lung tumor tissue. The receptors were sampled from a man aged 35 to 55 with non-small cell lung cancer.

This clonotype came up a few times. V is TRBV7-8 and J is TRBJ2-2, with TRBD2 as a possible D gene (5 bases). Germline V gene data show CDR1 as SGHVS and CDR2 as FQNEAQ. Trimming pared 5 bases from V and 1 base from J, leaving 14 bases between. This CDR3 is built from 16 residues. The CDR3 nucleotides are TGTGCCAGCAGCCCCGGACTGATCCGGAACACCGGGGAGCTGTTTTTT. This encodes CASSPGLIRNTGELFF.

This clonotype was detected only a few times. Being one base from a much bigger clone, this may be a read error. This chain joins TRBV30 and TRBJ2-7; D is unresolved. The germline gives CDR1 GTSNPN, CDR2 SVGIG (reference sequence). The CDR3 spans 13 residues. V gave up 4 bases and J gave up 7 bases, with 17 bases separating them. This CDR3 is CAWKATGLVEQYF. The CDR3 DNA sequence: TGTGCCTGGAAAGCCACCGGTCTCGTGGAGCAGTACTTC. The complete variable domain, with remaining parts taken from reference TRBV30 and TRBJ2-7, reads SQTIHQWPATLVQPVGSPLSLECTVEGTSNPNLYWYRQAAGRGLQLLFYSVGIGQISSEVPQNLSASRPQDRQFILSSKKLLLSDSGFYLCAWKATGLVEQYFGPGTRLTVT.

A remark on this clonotype: A much larger clone differs by one base, so this may be a read error. The CDR3 region has the DNA TGTGGCAGTAGTAGGGATCATAATTCACCCCTCCACTTT. This translates into CGSSRDHNSPLHF. The chain employs TRBV19 and TRBJ1-6, with D hard to call. The CDR3 runs 13 residues. Germline-derived CDR1 and CDR2 are LNHDA and SQIVND (reference sequence).

This clonotype was detected a few times. The V call is TRBV29-1, the J call TRBJ1-2, with a tentative D call TRBD1 (5 bases). The germline V and J ends were trimmed by 2 bases and 4 bases, with 11 bases remaining between them. There are 13 residues in the CDR3. CDR1 and CDR2 (germline): SQVTM, ANQGSEA. CDR3 nucleotide sequence: TGCAGCGTTGAAAAGGGGCGAAGCTATGGCTACACCTTC. It specifies CSVEKGRSYGYTF.

The chain uses TRBV30 and TRBJ2-3; D not resolved. Per the germline V gene, CDR1 is GTSNPN and CDR2 is SVGIG (reference sequence). CDR3 length: 17 residues. V lost 3 bases and J 4 bases, leaving 23 bases between the germline ends. CDR3 DNA: TGTGCCTGGAGCCGGACCCGCTCTGCCCGCGTTTCAGATACGCAGTATTTT. Translation gives CAWSRTRSARVSDTQYF.